This T cell receptor beta chain originates from a study of CD8+CD57+ T cells in acquired aplastic anemia. Genomic DNA was employed as the template in profiling TCR beta VDJ and CDR3. TCRdb re-analysed the reads in MiXCR, keeping a single row per CDR3 protein. The sample gives 300,000 or so distinct CDR3 sequences, around 60% of which show up once; under 8.5% is in the top ten. The CDR3 is 14 amino acids. CDR1 is SGHVT, CDR2 SQSDAQ, per germline. V was shortened by 5 bases and J by 0 bases, with 8 bases between the two germline ends. The specimen sequenced was sorted CD4+, CD8+, or CD8+CD57+ T cells (not recorded which) from PBMCs. The TCR comes from a human donor with severe aplastic anemia or a healthy control (not recorded which). The gene calls are TRBV7-4 and TRBJ1-3; D call uncertain. The DNA for the CDR3 is TGTGCCAGCAGCCCTCGATTCTCTGGAAACACCATATATTTT. This gives the protein CASSPRFSGNTIYF.